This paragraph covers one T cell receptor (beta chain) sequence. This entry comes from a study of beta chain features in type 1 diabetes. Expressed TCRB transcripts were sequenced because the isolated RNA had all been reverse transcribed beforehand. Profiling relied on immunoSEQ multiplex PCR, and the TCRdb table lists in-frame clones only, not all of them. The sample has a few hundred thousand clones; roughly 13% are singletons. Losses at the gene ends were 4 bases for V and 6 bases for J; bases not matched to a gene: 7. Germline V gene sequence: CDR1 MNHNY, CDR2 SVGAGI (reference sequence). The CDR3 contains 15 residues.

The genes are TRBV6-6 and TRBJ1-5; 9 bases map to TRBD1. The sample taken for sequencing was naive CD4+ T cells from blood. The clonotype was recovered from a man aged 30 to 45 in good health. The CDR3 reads CASSSPDRGPQPQHF. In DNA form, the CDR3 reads TGTGCCAGCAGTTCTCCGGACAGGGGACCTCAGCCCCAGCATTTT.